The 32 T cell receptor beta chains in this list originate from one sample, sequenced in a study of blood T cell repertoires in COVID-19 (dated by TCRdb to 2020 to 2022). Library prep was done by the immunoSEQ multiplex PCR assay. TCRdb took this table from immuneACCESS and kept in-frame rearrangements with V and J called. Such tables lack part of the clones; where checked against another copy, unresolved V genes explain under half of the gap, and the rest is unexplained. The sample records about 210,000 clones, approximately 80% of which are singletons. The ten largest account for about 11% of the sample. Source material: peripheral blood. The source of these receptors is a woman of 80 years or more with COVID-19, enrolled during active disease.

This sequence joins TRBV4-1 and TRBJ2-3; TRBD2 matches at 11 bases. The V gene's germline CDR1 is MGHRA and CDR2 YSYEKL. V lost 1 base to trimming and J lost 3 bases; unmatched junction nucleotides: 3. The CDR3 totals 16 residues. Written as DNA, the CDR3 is TGCGCCAGCAGCCAAGTTAGCGGGGGGGCGACAGATACGCAGTATTTT. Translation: CASSQVSGGATDTQYF.

CDR3 nucleotides: TGTGCCAGCAGCTTACTAGTACACGGTGAGCAGTTCTTC. Translation gives CASSLLVHGEQFF. The chain uses TRBV7-2 and TRBJ2-1; no firm D call. Germline V gives CDR1 SGHTA, CDR2 FQGNSA. The CDR3 consists of 13 residues. V lost 2 bases and J lost 9, with 11 bases in between.

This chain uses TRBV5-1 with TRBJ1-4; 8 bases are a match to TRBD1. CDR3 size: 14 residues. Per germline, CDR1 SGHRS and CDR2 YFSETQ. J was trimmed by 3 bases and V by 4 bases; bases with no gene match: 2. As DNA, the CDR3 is TGCGCCAGCAGCCAGACAGGGGCTAATGAAAAACTGTTTTTT. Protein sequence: CASSQTGANEKLFF.

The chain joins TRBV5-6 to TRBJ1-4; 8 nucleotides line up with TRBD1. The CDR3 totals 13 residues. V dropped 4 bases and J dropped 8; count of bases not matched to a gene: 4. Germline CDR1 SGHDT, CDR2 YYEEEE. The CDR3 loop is CASSLDRAEKLFF. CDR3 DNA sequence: TGTGCCAGCAGCCTGGACAGGGCCGAAAAACTGTTTTTT. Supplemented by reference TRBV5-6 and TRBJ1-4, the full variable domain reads DAGVTQSPTHLIKTRGQQVTLRCSPKSGHDTVSWYQQALGQGPQFIFQYYEEEERQRGNFPDRFSGHQFPNYSSELNVNALLLGDSALYLCASSLDRAEKLFFGSGTQLSVL.

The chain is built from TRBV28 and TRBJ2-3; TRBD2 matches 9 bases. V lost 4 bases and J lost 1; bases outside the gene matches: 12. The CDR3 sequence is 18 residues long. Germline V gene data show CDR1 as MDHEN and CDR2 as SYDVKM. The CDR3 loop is CASSSSSGVAGGTDTQYF. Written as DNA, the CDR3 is TGTGCCAGCAGTTCCTCCTCCGGGGTAGCGGGGGGCACAGATACGCAGTATTTT. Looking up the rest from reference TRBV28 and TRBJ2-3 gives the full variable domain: DVKVTQSSRYLVKRTGEKVFLECVQDMDHENMFWYRQDPGLGLRLIYFSYDVKMKEKGDIPEGYSVSREKKERFSLILESASTNQTSMYLCASSSSSGVAGGTDTQYFGPGTRLTVL.

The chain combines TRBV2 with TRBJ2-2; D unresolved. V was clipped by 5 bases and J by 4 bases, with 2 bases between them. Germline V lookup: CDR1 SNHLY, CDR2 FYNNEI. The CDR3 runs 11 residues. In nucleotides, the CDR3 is TGTGCCAGCAGTCTCACCGGGGAGCTGTTTTTT. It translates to CASSLTGELFF.

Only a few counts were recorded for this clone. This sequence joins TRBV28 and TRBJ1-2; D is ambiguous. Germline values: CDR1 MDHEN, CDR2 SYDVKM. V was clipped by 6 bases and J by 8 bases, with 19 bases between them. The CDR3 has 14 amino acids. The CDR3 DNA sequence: TGTGCCAGCAGCGCCAATACGCCCGAGCGGGGCTACACCTTC. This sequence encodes CASSANTPERGYTF.

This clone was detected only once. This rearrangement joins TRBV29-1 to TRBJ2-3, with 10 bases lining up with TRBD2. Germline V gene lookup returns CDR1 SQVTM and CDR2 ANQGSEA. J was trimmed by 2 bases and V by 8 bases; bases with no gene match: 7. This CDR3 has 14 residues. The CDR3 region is CSISLAGVTDTQYF. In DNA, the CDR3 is TGCAGCATTTCGCTAGCGGGGGTCACAGATACGCAGTATTTT.

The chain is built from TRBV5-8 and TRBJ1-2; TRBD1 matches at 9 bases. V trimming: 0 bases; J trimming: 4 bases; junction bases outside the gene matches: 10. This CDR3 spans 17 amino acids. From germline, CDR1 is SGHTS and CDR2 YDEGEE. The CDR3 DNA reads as TGTGCCAGCAGCTTGGATGGACAGGGGAAATATCGCTATGGCTACACCTTC. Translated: CASSLDGQGKYRYGYTF.

CDR3 region: CASSLQGNQPQHF. CDR3 sequence (DNA): TGTGCCAGCAGCTTACAGGGGAATCAGCCCCAGCATTTT. The chain employs TRBV7-3 and TRBJ1-5; the D gene is possibly TRBD1 (6 bases). V lost 2 bases to trimming and J lost 4 bases, with 6 bases between them. Germline-derived CDR1 and CDR2 are SGHTA and FQGTGA. The CDR3 covers 13 residues.

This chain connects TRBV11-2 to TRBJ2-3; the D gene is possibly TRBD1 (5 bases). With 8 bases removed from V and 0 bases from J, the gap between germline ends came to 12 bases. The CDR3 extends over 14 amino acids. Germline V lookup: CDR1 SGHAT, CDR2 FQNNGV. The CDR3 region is CASRLGVSTDTQYF. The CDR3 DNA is TGTGCCAGCCGTCTAGGGGTGAGCACAGATACGCAGTATTTT.

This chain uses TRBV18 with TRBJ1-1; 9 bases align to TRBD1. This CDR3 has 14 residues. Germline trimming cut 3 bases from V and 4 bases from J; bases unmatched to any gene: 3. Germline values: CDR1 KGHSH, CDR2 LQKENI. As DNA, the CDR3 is TGTGCCAGCTCACCGGGACAGGGAGTCACTGAAGCTTTCTTT. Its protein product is CASSPGQGVTEAFF.

The chain's CDR3 is CASSLVASPGELFF. CDR3 nucleotides: TGTGCCAGCAGCTTAGTGGCTAGCCCCGGGGAGCTGTTTTTT. This rearrangement joins TRBV11-3 to TRBJ2-2; D might be TRBD2 (5 bases). Trimming removed 1 base from V and 6 bases from J, with 9 bases in between. Germline V lookup: CDR1 SGHNT, CDR2 YENEEA. This CDR3 comprises 14 residues. Variable domain in full (rest from reference TRBV11-3 and TRBJ2-2): EAGVVQSPRYKIIEKKQPVAFWCNPISGHNTLYWYLQNLGQGPELLIRYENEEAVDDSQLPKDRFSAERLKGVDSTLKIQPAELGDSAVYLCASSLVASPGELFFGEGSRLTVL.

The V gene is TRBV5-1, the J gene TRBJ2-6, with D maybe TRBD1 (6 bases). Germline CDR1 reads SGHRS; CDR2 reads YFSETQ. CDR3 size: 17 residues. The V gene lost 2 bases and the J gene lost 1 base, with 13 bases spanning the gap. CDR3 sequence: CASSLEAQGSGANVLTF. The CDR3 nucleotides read TGCGCCAGCAGCTTAGAAGCACAGGGATCTGGGGCCAACGTCCTGACTTTC.

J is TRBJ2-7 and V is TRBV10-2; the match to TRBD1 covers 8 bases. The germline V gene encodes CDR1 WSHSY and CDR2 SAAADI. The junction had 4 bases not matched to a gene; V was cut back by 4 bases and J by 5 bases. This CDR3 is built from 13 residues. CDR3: CASSVQGANEQYV. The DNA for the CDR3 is TGCGCCAGCAGTGTTCAGGGGGCCAACGAGCAGTACGTC.

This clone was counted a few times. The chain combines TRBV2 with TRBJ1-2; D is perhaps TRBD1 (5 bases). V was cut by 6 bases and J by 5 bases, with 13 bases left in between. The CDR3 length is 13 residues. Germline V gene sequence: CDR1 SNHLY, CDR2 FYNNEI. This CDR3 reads CASSPRVEYGYTF. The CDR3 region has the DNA TGTGCCAGCAGCCCCAGGGTGGAGTATGGCTACACCTTC.

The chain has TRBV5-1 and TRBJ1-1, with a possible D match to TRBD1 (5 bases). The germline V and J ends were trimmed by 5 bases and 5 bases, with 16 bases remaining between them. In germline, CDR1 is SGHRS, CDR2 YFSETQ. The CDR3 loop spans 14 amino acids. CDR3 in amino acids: CASSTVGGTTEAFF. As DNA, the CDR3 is TGCGCCAGCAGTACAGTCGGGGGGACGACTGAAGCTTTCTTT. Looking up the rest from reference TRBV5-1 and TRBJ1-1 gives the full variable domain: KAGVTQTPRYLIKTRGQQVTLSCSPISGHRSVSWYQQTPGQGLQFLFEYFSETQRNKGNFPGRFSGRQFSNSRSEMNVSTLELGDSALYLCASSTVGGTTEAFFGQGTRLTVV.

CDR3 coding DNA: TGTGCCAGCATTCGAACGGGAGGCAATCAGCCCCAGCATTTT. Its protein product is CASIRTGGNQPQHF. This chain joins TRBV6-5 and TRBJ1-5; no clear D gene. Germline loops: CDR1 MNHEY, CDR2 SVGAGI. Between the trimmed V and J ends, which lost 7 bases and 2 bases, there was a span of 12 bases. The CDR3 runs to 14 residues.

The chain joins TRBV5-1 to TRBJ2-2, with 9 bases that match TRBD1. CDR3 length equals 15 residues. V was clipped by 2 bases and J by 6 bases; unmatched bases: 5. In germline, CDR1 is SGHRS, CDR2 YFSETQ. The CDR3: CASSLQGAGAGELFF. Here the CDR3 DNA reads TGCGCCAGCAGCTTACAGGGGGCAGGTGCCGGGGAGCTGTTTTTT.

CDR3 sequence reads: CASSLASGFSGNTIYF. The CDR3 DNA sequence: TGTGCCAGCAGCTTAGCCTCAGGCTTCTCTGGAAACACCATATATTTT. The rearrangement joins TRBV7-2 to TRBJ1-3; D unresolved. The CDR3 is made up of 16 amino acids. The V gene lost 0 bases and the J gene lost 0 bases, with 9 bases spanning the gap. Germline assignment: CDR1 SGHTA and CDR2 FQGNSA.

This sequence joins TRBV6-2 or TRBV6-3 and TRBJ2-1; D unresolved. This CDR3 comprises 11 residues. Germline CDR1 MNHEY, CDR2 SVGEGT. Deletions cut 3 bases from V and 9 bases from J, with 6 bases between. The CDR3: CASSYSGEQFF. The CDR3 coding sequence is TGTGCCAGCAGTTATTCGGGTGAGCAGTTCTTC.

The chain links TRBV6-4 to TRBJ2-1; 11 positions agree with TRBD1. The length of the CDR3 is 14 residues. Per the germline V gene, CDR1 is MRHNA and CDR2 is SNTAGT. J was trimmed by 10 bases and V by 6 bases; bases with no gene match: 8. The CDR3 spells CASSRDRGVAEQFF. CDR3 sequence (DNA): TGTGCCAGCAGCCGGGACAGGGGGGTTGCGGAGCAGTTCTTC.

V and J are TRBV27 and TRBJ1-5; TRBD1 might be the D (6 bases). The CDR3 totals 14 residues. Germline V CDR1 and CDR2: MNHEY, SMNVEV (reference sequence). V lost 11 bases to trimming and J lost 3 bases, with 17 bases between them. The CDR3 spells CASGWAGANQPQHF. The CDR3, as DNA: TGTGCCTCCGGTTGGGCAGGGGCCAATCAGCCCCAGCATTTT.

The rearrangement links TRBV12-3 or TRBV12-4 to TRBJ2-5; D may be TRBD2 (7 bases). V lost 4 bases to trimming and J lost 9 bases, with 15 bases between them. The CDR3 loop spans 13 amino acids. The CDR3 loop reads CASSSGWGGPQYF. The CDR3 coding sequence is TGTGCCAGCAGTTCCGGGTGGGGGGGGCCCCAGTACTTC.

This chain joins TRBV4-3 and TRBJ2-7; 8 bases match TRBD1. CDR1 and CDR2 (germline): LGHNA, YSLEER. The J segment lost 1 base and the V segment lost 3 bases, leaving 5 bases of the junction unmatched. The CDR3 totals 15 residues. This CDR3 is CASSQDRAGSYEQYF. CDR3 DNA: TGCGCCAGCAGCCAGGACAGGGCCGGATCCTACGAGCAGTACTTC.

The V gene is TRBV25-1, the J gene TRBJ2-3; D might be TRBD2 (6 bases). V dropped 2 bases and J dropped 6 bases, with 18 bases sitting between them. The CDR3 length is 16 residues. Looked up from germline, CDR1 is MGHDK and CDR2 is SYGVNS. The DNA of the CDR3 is TGTGCCAGCAGTGAAGGCGGGGCAGGGAATGTGGATACGCAGTATTTT. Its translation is CASSEGGAGNVDTQYF.

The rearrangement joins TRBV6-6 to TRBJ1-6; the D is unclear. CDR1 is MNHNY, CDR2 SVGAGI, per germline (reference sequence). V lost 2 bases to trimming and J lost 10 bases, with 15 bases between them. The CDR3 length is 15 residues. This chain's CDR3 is CASSYIGMGGSPLHF. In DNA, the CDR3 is TGTGCCAGCAGTTACATAGGTATGGGAGGATCACCCCTCCACTTT.

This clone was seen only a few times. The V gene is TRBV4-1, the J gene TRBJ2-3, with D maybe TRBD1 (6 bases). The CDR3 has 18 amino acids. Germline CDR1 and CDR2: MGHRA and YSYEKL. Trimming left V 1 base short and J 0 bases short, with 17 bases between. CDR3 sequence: CASSQVSQGATSTDTQYF. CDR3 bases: TGCGCCAGCAGCCAAGTATCACAGGGCGCTACTAGCACAGATACGCAGTATTTT.

In nucleotides, the CDR3 is TGTGCCAGCAGCTCCGACTCTCCGGGACTAGCGGGGGGGCAGGAGACCCAGTACTTC. Translating it yields CASSSDSPGLAGGQETQYF. This chain connects TRBV7-2 to TRBJ2-5, with 16 bases aligning to TRBD2. The CDR3 totals 19 residues. Germline-derived CDR1 and CDR2 are SGHTA and FQGNSA. V lost 4 bases and J lost 5; bases outside the gene matches: 13.

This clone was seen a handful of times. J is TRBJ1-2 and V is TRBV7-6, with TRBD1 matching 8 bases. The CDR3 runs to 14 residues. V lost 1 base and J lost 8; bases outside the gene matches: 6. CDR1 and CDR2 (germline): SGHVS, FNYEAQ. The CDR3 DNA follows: TGTGCCAGCAGCTTAGAAACAGGGGGAGAGGGCTACACCTTC. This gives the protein CASSLETGGEGYTF.

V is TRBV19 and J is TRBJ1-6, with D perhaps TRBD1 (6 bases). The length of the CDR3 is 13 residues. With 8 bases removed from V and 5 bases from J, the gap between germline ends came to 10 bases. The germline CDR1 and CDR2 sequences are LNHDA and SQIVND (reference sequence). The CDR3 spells CASSDSDNSPLHF. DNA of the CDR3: TGTGCCAGTTCGGACAGCGATAATTCACCCCTCCACTTT.

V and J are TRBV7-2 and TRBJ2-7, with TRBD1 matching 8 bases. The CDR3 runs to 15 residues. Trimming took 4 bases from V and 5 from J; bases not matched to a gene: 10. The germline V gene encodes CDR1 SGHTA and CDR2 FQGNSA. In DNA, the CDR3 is TGTGCCAGCAGCTCAGCAGGGGGCGCAACCCACGAGCAGTACTTC. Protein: CASSSAGGATHEQYF.